This TCR beta chain was identified during a study of technical replicates of blood from a few donors. The method was immunoSEQ multiplex PCR; TCRdb's version includes in-frame clones alone and lacks a portion of them. The sample holds fewer than 85,000 clones, about 96% seen once. The germline V gene encodes CDR1 SQVTM and CDR2 ANQGSEA. The CDR3 loop spans 12 amino acids. Trimming took 6 bases from V and 7 from J, leaving 16 bases between them. Sequenced material: T cells isolated from PBMCs. The rearrangement uses TRBV29-1 and TRBJ2-7; possibly TRBD2 for D (6 bases). The clonotype comes from a human donor in good health. The CDR3: CSVRRERGEQYF. CDR3 DNA: TGCAGCGTCAGACGGGAGAGAGGGGAGCAGTACTTC.